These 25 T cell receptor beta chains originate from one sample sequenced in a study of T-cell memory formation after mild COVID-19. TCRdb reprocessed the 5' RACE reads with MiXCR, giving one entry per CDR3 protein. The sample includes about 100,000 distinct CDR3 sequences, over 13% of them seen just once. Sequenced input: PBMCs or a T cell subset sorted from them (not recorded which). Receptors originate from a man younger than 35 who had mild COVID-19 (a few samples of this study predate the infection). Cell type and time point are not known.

The CDR3 DNA is TGTGCCAGCAGTACGATCGCCGGTTTTAGCACAGATACGCAGTATTTT. This codes for CASSTIAGFSTDTQYF. The chain uses TRBV6-5 and TRBJ2-3; D gene ambiguous. V lost 5 bases and J lost 0, with 15 bases in between. This CDR3 contains 16 residues. CDR1 and CDR2 from the germline V gene are MNHEY and SVGAGI.

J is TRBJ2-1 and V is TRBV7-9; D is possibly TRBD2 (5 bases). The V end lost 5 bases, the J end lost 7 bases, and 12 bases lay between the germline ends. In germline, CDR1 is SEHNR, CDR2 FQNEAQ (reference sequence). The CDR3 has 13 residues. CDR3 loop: CASSQGLFNEQFF. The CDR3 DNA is TGTGCCAGCAGCCAAGGACTTTTTAATGAGCAGTTCTTC.

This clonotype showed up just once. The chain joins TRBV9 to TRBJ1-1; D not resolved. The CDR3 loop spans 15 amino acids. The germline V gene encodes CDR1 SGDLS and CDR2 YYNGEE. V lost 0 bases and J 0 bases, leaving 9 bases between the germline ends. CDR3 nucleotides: TGTGCCAGCAGCGTAGCGAACGCGATGAACACTGAAGCTTTCTTT. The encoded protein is CASSVANAMNTEAFF.

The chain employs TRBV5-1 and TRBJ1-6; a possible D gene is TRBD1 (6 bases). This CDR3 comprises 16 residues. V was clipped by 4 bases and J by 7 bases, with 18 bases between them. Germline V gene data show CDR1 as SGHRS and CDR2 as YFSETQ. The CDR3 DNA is TGCGCCAGCAGCCACCCCGGCAGGGGCGGCAATTCACCCCTCCACTTT. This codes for CASSHPGRGGNSPLHF.

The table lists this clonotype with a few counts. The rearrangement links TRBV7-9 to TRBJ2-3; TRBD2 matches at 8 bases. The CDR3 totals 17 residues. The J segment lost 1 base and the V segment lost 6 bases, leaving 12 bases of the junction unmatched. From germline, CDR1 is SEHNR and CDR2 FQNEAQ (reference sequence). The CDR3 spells CASRSGGVFVGTDTQYF. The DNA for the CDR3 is TGTGCCAGCAGGAGCGGGGGAGTCTTTGTCGGCACAGATACGCAGTATTTT. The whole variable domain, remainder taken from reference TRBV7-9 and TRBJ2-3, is DTGVSQNPRHKITKRGQNVTFRCDPISEHNRLYWYRQTLGQGPEFLTYFQNEAQLEKSRLLSDRFSAERPKGSFSTLEIQRTEQGDSAMYLCASRSGGVFVGTDTQYFGPGTRLTVL.

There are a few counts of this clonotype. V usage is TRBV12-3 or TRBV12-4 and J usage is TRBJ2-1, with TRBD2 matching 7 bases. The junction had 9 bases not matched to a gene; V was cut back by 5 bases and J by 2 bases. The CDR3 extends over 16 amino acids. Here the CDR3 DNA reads TGTGCCAGCAGTCCACTTCCCGCGGGGGCCTACAATGAGCAGTTCTTC. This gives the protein CASSPLPAGAYNEQFF.

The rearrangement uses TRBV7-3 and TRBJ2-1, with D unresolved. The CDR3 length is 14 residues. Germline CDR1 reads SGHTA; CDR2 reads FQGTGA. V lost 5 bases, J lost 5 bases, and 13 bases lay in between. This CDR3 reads CASSTTDGNNEQFF. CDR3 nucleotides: TGTGCCAGCAGCACCACGGACGGAAACAATGAGCAGTTCTTC.

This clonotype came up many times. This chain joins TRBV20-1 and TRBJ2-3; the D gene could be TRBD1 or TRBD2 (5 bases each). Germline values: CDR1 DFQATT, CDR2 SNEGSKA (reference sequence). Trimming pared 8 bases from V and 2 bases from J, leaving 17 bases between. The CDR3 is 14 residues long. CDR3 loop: CSTQPGPYTDTQYF. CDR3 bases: TGCAGTACCCAACCGGGACCATACACAGATACGCAGTATTTT.

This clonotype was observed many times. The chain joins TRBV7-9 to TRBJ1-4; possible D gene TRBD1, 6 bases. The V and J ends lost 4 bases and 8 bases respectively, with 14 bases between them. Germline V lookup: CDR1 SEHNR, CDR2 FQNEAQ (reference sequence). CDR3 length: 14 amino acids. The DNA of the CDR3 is TGTGCCAGCAGCTCCCCCGGGGGCAGAGAAAAACTGTTTTTT. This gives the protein CASSSPGGREKLFF.

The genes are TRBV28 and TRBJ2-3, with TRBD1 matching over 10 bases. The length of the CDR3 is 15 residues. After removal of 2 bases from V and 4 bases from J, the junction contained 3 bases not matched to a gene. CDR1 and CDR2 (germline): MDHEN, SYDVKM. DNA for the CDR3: TGTGCCAGCAGTTTAGGGACAGGGGTTCCAGATACGCAGTATTTT. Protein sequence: CASSLGTGVPDTQYF.

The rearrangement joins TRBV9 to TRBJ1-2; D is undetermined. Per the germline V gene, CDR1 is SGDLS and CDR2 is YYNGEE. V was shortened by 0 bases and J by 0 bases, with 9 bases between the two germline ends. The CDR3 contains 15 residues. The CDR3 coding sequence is TGTGCCAGCAGCGTAGGAGGGCCCACTAACTATGGCTACACCTTC. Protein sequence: CASSVGGPTNYGYTF.

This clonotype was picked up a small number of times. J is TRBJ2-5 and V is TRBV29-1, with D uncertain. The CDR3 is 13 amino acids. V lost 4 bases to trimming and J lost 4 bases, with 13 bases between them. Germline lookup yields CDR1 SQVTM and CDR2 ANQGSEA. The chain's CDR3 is CSVVALVIETQYF. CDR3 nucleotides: TGCAGCGTTGTAGCCCTAGTGATAGAGACCCAGTACTTC.

The CDR3 region has the DNA TGTGCCAGCAGTGAAACCAGCGGGCTCTCCTACAATGAGCAGTTCTTC. Its protein is CASSETSGLSYNEQFF. The J gene is TRBJ2-1, the V gene TRBV2, with a weak D call TRBD2 (6 bases). CDR3 length: 16 residues. Trimming took off 2 bases at V and 0 bases at J, with 11 bases between the two ends. Germline V lookup: CDR1 SNHLY, CDR2 FYNNEI. Full variable domain (remainder filled in from reference TRBV2 and TRBJ2-1): EPEVTQTPSHQVTQMGQEVILRCVPISNHLYFYWYRQILGQKVEFLVSFYNNEISEKSEIFDDQFSVERPDGSNFTLKIRSTKLEDSAMYFCASSETSGLSYNEQFFGPGTRLTVL.

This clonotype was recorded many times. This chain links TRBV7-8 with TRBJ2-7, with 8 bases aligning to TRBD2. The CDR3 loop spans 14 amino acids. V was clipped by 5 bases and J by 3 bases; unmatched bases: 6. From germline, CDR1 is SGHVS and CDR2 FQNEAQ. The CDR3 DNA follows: TGTGCCAGCAGCCCGGGACTAGTAAGCTACGAGCAGTACGTC. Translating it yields CASSPGLVSYEQYV.

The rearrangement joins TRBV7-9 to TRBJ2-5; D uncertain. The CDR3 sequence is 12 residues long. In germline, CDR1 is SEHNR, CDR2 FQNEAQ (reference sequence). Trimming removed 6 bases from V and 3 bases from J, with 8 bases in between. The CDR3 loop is CASRRKKETQYF. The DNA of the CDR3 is TGTGCCAGCAGAAGGAAGAAAGAGACCCAGTACTTC.

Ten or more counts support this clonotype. The CDR3 here is CASSSAGSNQPQHF. The CDR3 DNA reads TGTGCCAGCAGCTCTGCGGGGTCCAATCAGCCCCAGCATTTT. The rearrangement links TRBV7-9 to TRBJ1-5, with D unresolved. Germline CDR1 reads SEHNR; CDR2 reads FQNEAQ (reference sequence). Between the trimmed V and J ends, which lost 4 bases and 3 bases, there was a span of 10 bases. The CDR3 runs 14 residues.

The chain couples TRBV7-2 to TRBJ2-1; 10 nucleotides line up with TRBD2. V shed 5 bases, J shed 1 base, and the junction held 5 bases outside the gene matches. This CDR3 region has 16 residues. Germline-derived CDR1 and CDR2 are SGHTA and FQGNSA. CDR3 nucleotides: TGTGCCAGCAGCCACAGCGGGGGGGAGTCCTACAATGAGCAGTTCTTC. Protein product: CASSHSGGESYNEQFF.

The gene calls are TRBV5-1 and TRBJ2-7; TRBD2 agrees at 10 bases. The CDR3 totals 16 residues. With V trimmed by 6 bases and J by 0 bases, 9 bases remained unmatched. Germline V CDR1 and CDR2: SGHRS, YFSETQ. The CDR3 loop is CASTDFGLADSYEQYF. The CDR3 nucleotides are TGCGCCAGCACCGACTTCGGACTAGCGGACTCCTACGAGCAGTACTTC. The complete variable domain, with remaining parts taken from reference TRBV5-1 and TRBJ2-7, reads KAGVTQTPRYLIKTRGQQVTLSCSPISGHRSVSWYQQTPGQGLQFLFEYFSETQRNKGNFPGRFSGRQFSNSRSEMNVSTLELGDSALYLCASTDFGLADSYEQYFGPGTRLTVT.

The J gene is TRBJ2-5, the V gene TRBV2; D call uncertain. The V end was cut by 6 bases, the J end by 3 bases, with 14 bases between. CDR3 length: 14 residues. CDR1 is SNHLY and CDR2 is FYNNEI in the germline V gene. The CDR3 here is CASRVGHVEETQYF. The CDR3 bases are TGTGCCAGCAGAGTCGGGCATGTTGAAGAGACCCAGTACTTC.

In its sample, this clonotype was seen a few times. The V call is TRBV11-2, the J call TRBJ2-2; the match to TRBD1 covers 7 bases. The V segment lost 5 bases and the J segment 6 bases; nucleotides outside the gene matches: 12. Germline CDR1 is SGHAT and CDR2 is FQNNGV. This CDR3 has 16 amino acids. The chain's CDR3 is CASSARVQGLAGELFF. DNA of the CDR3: TGTGCCAGCAGCGCGAGGGTACAGGGGCTGGCCGGGGAGCTGTTTTTT.

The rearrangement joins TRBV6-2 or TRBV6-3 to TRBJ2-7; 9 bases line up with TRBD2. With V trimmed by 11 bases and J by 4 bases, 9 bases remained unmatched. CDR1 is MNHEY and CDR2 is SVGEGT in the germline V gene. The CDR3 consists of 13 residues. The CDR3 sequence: CAAGTSPNYEQYV. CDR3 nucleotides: TGTGCCGCCGGGACTAGCCCCAATTACGAGCAGTACGTC.

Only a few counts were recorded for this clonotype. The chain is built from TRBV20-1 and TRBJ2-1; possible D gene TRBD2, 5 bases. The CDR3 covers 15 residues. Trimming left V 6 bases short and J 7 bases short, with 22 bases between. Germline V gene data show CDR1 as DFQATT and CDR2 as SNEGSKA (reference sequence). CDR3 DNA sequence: TGCAGTGCCAAGAGCGGACCAACCTACATAAATGAGCAGTTCTTC. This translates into CSAKSGPTYINEQFF.

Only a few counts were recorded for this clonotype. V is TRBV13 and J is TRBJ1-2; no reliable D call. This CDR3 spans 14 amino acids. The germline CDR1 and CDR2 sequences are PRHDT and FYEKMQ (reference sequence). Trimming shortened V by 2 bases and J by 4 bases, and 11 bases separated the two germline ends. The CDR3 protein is CASSLFGDAYGYTF. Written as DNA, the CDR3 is TGTGCCAGCAGCTTATTCGGGGATGCCTATGGCTACACCTTC.

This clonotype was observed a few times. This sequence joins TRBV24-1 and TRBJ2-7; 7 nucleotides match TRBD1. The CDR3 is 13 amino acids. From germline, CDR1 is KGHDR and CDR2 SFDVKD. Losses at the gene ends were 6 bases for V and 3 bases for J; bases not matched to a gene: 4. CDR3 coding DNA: TGTGCCACCAGTTGGGACAGACACTACGAGCAGTACTTC. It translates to CATSWDRHYEQYF.

CDR3 region: CAQWGAKNIQYF. In DNA, the CDR3 is TGCGCCCAGTGGGGTGCCAAAAACATTCAGTACTTC. V gene TRBV4-1 combines with J gene TRBJ2-4; no firm D call. The CDR3 is 12 residues long. Germline assignment: CDR1 MGHRA and CDR2 YSYEKL. Trimming shortened V by 11 bases and J by 1 base, and 9 bases separated the two germline ends.